A selection of T cell receptor beta chains follows, all from one sample in a study of technical replicates of blood from a few donors. The method was immunoSEQ multiplex PCR; TCRdb's version includes in-frame clones alone and lacks a portion of them. The table lists about 100,000 clones, approximately 95% of them singletons. Material: T cells isolated from PBMCs. The receptor set was obtained from a human donor in good health. Each CDR3 is given without its conserved first and last residue. Each record gives: CDR3 protein, J gene, V gene.

ASKWQDNEQF | TRBJ2-1 | TRBV5-1
ASSSDTQY | TRBJ2-3 | TRBV27
ASKRDRVAYGYT | TRBJ1-2 | TRBV19
ASEPGTANYGYT | TRBJ1-2 | TRBV7-9
ASSATDGGYT | TRBJ1-2 | TRBV9
ASSKGQSNEKLF | TRBJ1-4 | TRBV19
ASSPDRQETQY | TRBJ2-5 | TRBV5-4
ASSAQTLTGELF | TRBJ2-2 | TRBV2
ASSLVWLAESSSYEQY | TRBJ2-7 | TRBV7-9
AWSVRREYGYT | TRBJ1-2 | TRBV30
ASSKGKGLAGGRIGNEQF | TRBJ2-1 | TRBV21-1
ASSIRGSYNSPLH | TRBJ1-6 | TRBV19
ASTQTRQANQPQH | TRBJ1-5 | TRBV19
ASSGTDETQY | TRBJ2-5 | TRBV5-1
ASSDTGVYEQY | TRBJ2-7 | TRBV19
ASSQGEGTGGNEKLF | TRBJ1-4 | TRBV4-1
ATSRGSSGQETQY | TRBJ2-5 | TRBV15
ASTGTGQETQY | TRBJ2-5 | TRBV5-6
ASRHTGTGGVEQY | TRBJ2-7 | TRBV28
ASSDPRWGLQETQY | TRBJ2-5 | TRBV25-1
ASSWTGNTEAF | TRBJ1-1 | TRBV7-9
ASSLAGTETSPLH | TRBJ1-6 | TRBV11-3
ASRYRVPLEKAF | TRBJ1-1 | TRBV28
ASSSPTVTAKYEQY | TRBJ2-7 | TRBV28
ASSVGVSQAGGYT | TRBJ1-2 | TRBV9
ASSQERANTGELF | TRBJ2-2 | TRBV4-1
ASSPQRSYNEQF | TRBJ2-1 | TRBV5-1
ASSPTSVQETQY | TRBJ2-5 | TRBV11-3
ASLGSVPGNEQF | TRBJ2-1 | TRBV2
ASSARALNTEAF | TRBJ1-1 | TRBV2
ASRDSHEQY | TRBJ2-7 | TRBV19
ASSEREANQPQH | TRBJ1-5 | TRBV2
ASSARLLNTEAF | TRBJ1-1 | TRBV9
ASSPIPPRGHEQF | TRBJ2-1 | TRBV5-1
AWSVQDRSSYNSPLH | TRBJ1-6 | TRBV30
ASSDESPIAGGTDTQY | TRBJ2-3 | TRBV2
ASSLYVGSMVHEQY | TRBJ2-7 | TRBV14
ASRDPQETGGFSPLH | TRBJ1-6 | TRBV2
SVGVTGASEQF | TRBJ2-1 | TRBV29-1
ASSTSFRSSYSNQPQH | TRBJ1-5 | TRBV19
ASSFLDSTEQF | TRBJ2-1 | TRBV7-6
AIREGLAGVEQY | TRBJ2-7 | TRBV10-3
ASSPKTGGVTEAF | TRBJ1-1 | TRBV27
ASSYSEGVETQY | TRBJ2-5 | TRBV6-6
ASNTGYGYT | TRBJ1-2 | TRBV28
ASSHLRDYQETQY | TRBJ2-5 | TRBV6-5
ASSLVRLSGRVTDNYEQY | TRBJ2-7 | TRBV11-3
ASSQRTGGSSGELF | TRBJ2-2 | TRBV7-6
ASSRVGGGNEQF | TRBJ2-1 | TRBV4-1
ASSYAWGGGEKLF | TRBJ1-4 | TRBV6-5
ASSGGSGVYNEQF | TRBJ2-1 | TRBV9